The 21 T cell receptor beta chains in this list originate from one sample, sequenced in a study of T-cell memory formation after mild COVID-19. TCRdb re-called the 5' RACE reads through MiXCR, storing one row per CDR3 protein. Among about 200,000 distinct CDR3 sequences listed, over 7.5% were seen once. Material: PBMCs or a T cell subset sorted from them (not recorded which). Every receptor here comes from a young man who had mild COVID-19 (a few samples of this study predate the infection). Cell type and time point are not known.

In its sample, this clonotype was seen a few times. This rearrangement joins TRBV20-1 to TRBJ2-5; the D is unclear. V was pared by 4 bases and J by 7 bases, with 10 bases between. Germline V CDR1 and CDR2: DFQATT, SNEGSKA (reference sequence). The CDR3 covers 11 residues. The CDR3 protein is CSATMLGTQYF. Here the CDR3 DNA reads TGCAGTGCTACCATGTTGGGGACCCAGTACTTC.

The genes are TRBV5-6 and TRBJ2-7; maybe TRBD2 (6 bases). This CDR3 comprises 13 residues. V was cut by 4 bases and J by 3 bases, with 11 bases left in between. The germline V gene encodes CDR1 SGHDT and CDR2 YYEEEE. Written as DNA, the CDR3 is TGTGCCAGCAGCACCCGGGGAGGCTACGAGCAGTACTTC. Amino acid sequence: CASSTRGGYEQYF. The full variable domain, its missing parts supplied by reference TRBV5-6 and TRBJ2-7, is DAGVTQSPTHLIKTRGQQVTLRCSPKSGHDTVSWYQQALGQGPQFIFQYYEEEERQRGNFPDRFSGHQFPNYSSELNVNALLLGDSALYLCASSTRGGYEQYFGPGTRLTVT.

The table lists this clonotype with many counts. V gene TRBV28 combines with J gene TRBJ2-7; D call uncertain. The CDR3 totals 13 residues. Germline CDR1 MDHEN, CDR2 SYDVKM. The V end lost 5 bases, the J end lost 0 bases, and 8 bases lay between the germline ends. The CDR3 DNA reads TGTGCCAGCAGTGTGTCAAGCTCCTACGAGCAGTACGTC. As protein: CASSVSSSYEQYV.

CDR3 nucleotides: TGCGCCAGCAGCCAAGATCGGTCCCATGGCTACACCTTC. Amino acid sequence: CASSQDRSHGYTF. The chain is built from TRBV4-3 and TRBJ1-2; D is uncertain. This CDR3 has 13 amino acids. From germline, CDR1 is LGHNA and CDR2 YSLEER. Trimming cost V 0 bases and J 6 bases, with 8 bases left between them.

This chain connects TRBV24-1 to TRBJ1-2, with D unresolved. Germline loops: CDR1 KGHDR, CDR2 SFDVKD. Trimming left V 0 bases short and J 7 bases short, with 5 bases between. This CDR3 contains 12 residues. The CDR3 region is CATSDLHAGYTF. Written as DNA, the CDR3 is TGTGCCACCAGTGATTTGCACGCTGGCTACACCTTC.

The V call is TRBV10-3, the J call TRBJ1-1, with D possibly TRBD1 on 5 matching bases. The germline V and J ends were trimmed by 4 bases and 5 bases, with 14 bases remaining between them. The germline gives CDR1 ENHRY, CDR2 SYGVKD. The CDR3 is 14 residues long. CDR3 sequence (DNA): TGTGCCATCAGTGGCTGGTTAGGGGAAACTGAAGCTTTCTTT. It specifies CAISGWLGETEAFF.

The genes are TRBV29-1 and TRBJ1-2; D is uncertain. The CDR3 runs 11 residues. Trimming pared 6 bases from V and 2 bases from J, leaving 7 bases between. Germline CDR1 SQVTM, CDR2 ANQGSEA. The CDR3 nucleotides are TGCAGCGTAGGTCGGAACTATGGCTACACCTTC. The encoded protein is CSVGRNYGYTF.

This clonotype was observed a few times. The chain couples TRBV7-9 to TRBJ2-5; D tentatively fits TRBD1 or TRBD2 (6 bases each). Germline V gene sequence: CDR1 SEHNR, CDR2 FQNEAQ (reference sequence). The V end was cut by 8 bases, the J end by 9 bases, with 28 bases between. The CDR3 is 16 amino acids. The CDR3 DNA reads as TGTGCCAGCCAGAGGAGACGGGGGCGGAACCCAGGGGCCCAGTACTTC. This encodes CASQRRRGRNPGAQYF.

In this sample, this clonotype turned up a few times. The rearrangement joins TRBV6-4 to TRBJ2-1; 11 bases fit TRBD2. This CDR3 contains 16 residues. CDR1 and CDR2 (germline): MRHNA, SNTAGT. V shed 5 bases and J 9 bases; nucleotides not matched to a gene: 12. The DNA of the CDR3 is TGTGCCAGCAGTTACAGTAGCGGGGGGGCCGGTACTGAGCAGTTCTTC. Protein product: CASSYSSGGAGTEQFF.

There are a few counts of this clonotype. This chain uses TRBV6-6 with TRBJ2-2; tentative D call: TRBD2 (6 bases). V lost 6 bases, J lost 4 bases, and 18 bases lay in between. CDR1 and CDR2 (germline): MNHNY, SVGAGI (reference sequence). This CDR3 contains 16 residues. Here the CDR3 DNA reads TGTGCCAGCAGCGGGTCCGGGGGATCGAGCACCGGGGAGCTGTTTTTT. This sequence encodes CASSGSGGSSTGELFF.

This clonotype was seen ten or more times. V gene TRBV5-1 combines with J gene TRBJ1-5; TRBD1 aligns across 9 bases. CDR1 is SGHRS, CDR2 YFSETQ, per germline. There are 15 residues in the CDR3. V lost 4 bases and J lost 5; bases outside the gene matches: 7. This CDR3 is CASSLDRGGDQPQHF. CDR3 nucleotide sequence: TGCGCCAGCAGCCTGGACAGGGGAGGCGATCAGCCCCAGCATTTT. Full variable domain (rest looked up from reference TRBV5-1 and TRBJ1-5): KAGVTQTPRYLIKTRGQQVTLSCSPISGHRSVSWYQQTPGQGLQFLFEYFSETQRNKGNFPGRFSGRQFSNSRSEMNVSTLELGDSALYLCASSLDRGGDQPQHFGDGTRLSIL.

This clonotype was seen repeatedly, ten times or more. J is TRBJ2-3 and V is TRBV5-1; 7 nucleotides match TRBD2. Losses at the gene ends were 4 bases for V and 0 bases for J; bases not matched to a gene: 14. The CDR3 length is 18 residues. CDR1 and CDR2 (germline): SGHRS, YFSETQ. Here the CDR3 DNA reads TGCGCCAGCAGCCGAGACTTGCGGGGAGGGCCTAGCACAGATACGCAGTATTTT. Translating it yields CASSRDLRGGPSTDTQYF. Complete variable domain (other parts from reference TRBV5-1 and TRBJ2-3): KAGVTQTPRYLIKTRGQQVTLSCSPISGHRSVSWYQQTPGQGLQFLFEYFSETQRNKGNFPGRFSGRQFSNSRSEMNVSTLELGDSALYLCASSRDLRGGPSTDTQYFGPGTRLTVL.

This clonotype occurred a few times. The chain carries TRBV5-6 and TRBJ1-1, with 8 bases aligning to TRBD1. Trimming took 2 bases from V and 5 from J; bases not matched to a gene: 2. Germline values: CDR1 SGHDT, CDR2 YYEEEE. The CDR3 runs 13 residues. The CDR3 is CASSFNRGTEAFF. Here the CDR3 DNA reads TGTGCCAGCAGCTTCAACAGGGGGACTGAAGCTTTCTTT.

The gene calls are TRBV4-1 and TRBJ1-2, with D maybe TRBD1 (5 bases). This CDR3 is 14 amino acids long. Germline lookup yields CDR1 MGHRA and CDR2 YSYEKL. V lost 0 bases, J lost 5 bases, and 10 bases lay in between. CDR3 DNA sequence: TGCGCCAGCAGCCAAGAGTGGCCAGGGTATGGCTACACCTTC. It translates to CASSQEWPGYGYTF.

For the CDR3, the DNA is TGCAGTGCTAGAGTCAAGAACACCGGGGAGCTGTTTTTT. Translation gives CSARVKNTGELFF. This chain links TRBV20-1 with TRBJ2-2; D gene unclear. The CDR3 length is 13 residues. CDR1 is DFQATT, CDR2 SNEGSKA, per germline (reference sequence). V was cut by 1 base and J by 1 base, with 4 bases left in between.

The CDR3 nucleotides read TGTGCCACCCTGGGACCTGGGGAGACCCAGTACTTC. Its translation: CATLGPGETQYF. The chain couples TRBV24-1 to TRBJ2-5; D tentatively fits TRBD1 or TRBD2 (5 bases each). The CDR3 has 12 amino acids. V lost 9 bases and J 5 bases, leaving 12 bases between the germline ends. Germline values: CDR1 KGHDR, CDR2 SFDVKD.

This clonotype was counted between two and nine times. V and J are TRBV4-2 and TRBJ1-5; D remains unclear. CDR3 size: 14 residues. V lost 1 base to trimming and J lost 6 bases, with 10 bases between them. Germline CDR1 LGHNA, CDR2 YNFKEQ. CDR3 nucleotide sequence: TGTGCCAGCAGCCAAGTGGTGGGGAGTCAGCCCCAGCATTTT. Encoded protein: CASSQVVGSQPQHF.

The V call is TRBV7-3, the J call TRBJ1-3; weak D call: TRBD1 (5 bases). V lost 5 bases and J lost 4, with 15 bases in between. This CDR3 spans 15 amino acids. Germline loops: CDR1 SGHTA, CDR2 FQGTGA. CDR3 loop: CASSPAGGEGNTIYF. CDR3 in DNA: TGTGCCAGCAGCCCTGCCGGGGGGGAAGGAAACACCATATATTTT.

This clonotype was counted a few times. V gene TRBV7-2 combines with J gene TRBJ1-6; TRBD1 might be the D (6 bases). With 0 bases removed from V and 10 bases from J, the gap between germline ends came to 19 bases. CDR1 SGHTA and CDR2 FQGNSA come from the germline V gene. This CDR3 region has 17 residues. As DNA, the CDR3 is TGTGCCAGCAGCTTAGCAGGGGGGGCGCGAGTATACTCACCCCTCCACTTT. Its translation is CASSLAGGARVYSPLHF.

In regard to this clonotype: One junction end does not reproduce the germline sequence, and a read error may be involved. The chain carries TRBV27 and TRBJ1-2; 9 bases match TRBD1. This CDR3 has 13 residues. CDR1 MNHEY and CDR2 SMNVEV come from the germline V gene (reference sequence). CDR3 in amino acids: CASSLGQGQRGVF. The CDR3 DNA follows: TGTGCCAGCAGTCTCGGACAGGGGCAGAGGGGGGTCTTC.

This rearrangement joins TRBV11-2 to TRBJ2-3; D might be TRBD2 (5 bases). The ends were cut back, 4 bases at V and 7 bases at J, with 24 bases in the middle. The germline CDR1 and CDR2 sequences are SGHAT and FQNNGV. The CDR3 totals 17 residues. The CDR3 loop reads CASSSRPRDSFIHTQYF. CDR3 in DNA: TGTGCCAGCAGCTCTCGGCCCCGGGATTCCTTTATTCATACGCAGTATTTT.